This T cell receptor (beta chain) emerged from a study of shared clonotypes between healthy human individuals. Overall study: Those who served as donors were two women and a few men between the ages of 18 and 49.

Only in-frame clones appear in the TCRdb table, and some are missing; sequencing was by immunoSEQ multiplex PCR. The data contain around 320,000 clones, more than 75% of them singletons. Overall study results and limits: The study's rarefaction showed incomplete sorted-subset sequencing despite large depth. All-four-donor shared clonotypes had higher generation probabilities than non-shared clonotypes did.

Together with CD45RO+ cells, CCR7-negative CD45RA+ TemRA cells were included in CD8 memory. The V end was cut by 7 bases, the J end by 3 bases, with 16 bases between. The germline CDR1 and CDR2 sequences are SQVTM and ANQGSEA. The CDR3 runs 13 residues. Notes on this clone: Its target is unknown. A far more abundant clone sits one base away, making this likely a read error.

This sequence joins TRBV29-1 and TRBJ2-7, with TRBD2 as a possible D gene (5 bases). The TCR sequence derives from a man aged 18 to 35 in good health. The sample taken for sequencing was memory CD8+ T cells sorted from blood. Subset: CD45RO+ cells pooled with CCR7-negative TemRA cells. The CDR3 is CSALSSSFYEQYF. For the CDR3, the DNA is TGCAGCGCCCTATCATCTAGCTTCTACGAGCAGTACTTC.